The sequence of this T cell receptor beta chain was determined in a study of blood T cell repertoires in COVID-19. Across the study: Italy, Spain and the United States were the sources of the convalescent and acute COVID-19 samples. Sources were T cells, B-cell-depleted T cells, or PBMCs; the material itself was cDNA or gDNA.

CDR1 and CDR2 from the germline V gene are LGHDT and YNNKEL (reference sequence). V lost 3 bases to trimming and J lost 2 bases; unmatched junction nucleotides: 11. This CDR3 contains 19 residues. Sequencing used immunoSEQ multiplex PCR; TCRdb keeps in-frame clones, though not all of them. The sample includes 250,000 to 350,000 clones, around 90% of them seen just once. The sample consisted of peripheral blood. The rearrangement links TRBV3-1 (or the pseudogene TRBV3-2) to TRBJ2-5; 14 bases are shared with TRBD2. This sequence originates from a man aged 18-30 years with active or convalescent COVID-19. CDR3 loop: CASSHLGLAGGLDQETQYF. The CDR3 DNA reads TGTGCCAGCAGCCACTTAGGACTAGCGGGAGGCCTAGATCAAGAGACCCAGTACTTC.